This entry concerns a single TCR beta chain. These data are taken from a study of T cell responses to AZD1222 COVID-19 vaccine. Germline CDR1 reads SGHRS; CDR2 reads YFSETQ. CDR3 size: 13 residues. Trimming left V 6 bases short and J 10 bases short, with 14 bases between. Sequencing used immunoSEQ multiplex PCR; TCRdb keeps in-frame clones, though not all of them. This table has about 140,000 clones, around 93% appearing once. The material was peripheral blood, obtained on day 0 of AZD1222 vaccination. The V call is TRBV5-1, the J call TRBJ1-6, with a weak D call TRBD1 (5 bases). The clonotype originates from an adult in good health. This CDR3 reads CASTGSWGSPLHF. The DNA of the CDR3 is TGCGCCAGCACAGGGAGTTGGGGATCACCCCTCCACTTT. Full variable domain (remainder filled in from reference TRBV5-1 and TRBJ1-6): KAGVTQTPRYLIKTRGQQVTLSCSPISGHRSVSWYQQTPGQGLQFLFEYFSETQRNKGNFPGRFSGRQFSNSRSEMNVSTLELGDSALYLCASTGSWGSPLHFGNGTRLTVT.